The next 15 T cell receptor beta chains were all read from a single sample in a study of cytomegalovirus exposure and HLA in healthy donors. The PCR employed 60 Vbeta primers together with 13 Jbeta primers. Generated by immunoSEQ multiplex PCR, the TCRdb table keeps only in-frame clones and is missing some. The repertoire holds about 140,000 clones, with around 75% as singletons. Sequencing input: PBMCs. The receptor set was obtained from a man aged 40-55 years in good health and CMV-seronegative.

This clone appeared a single time. The chain has TRBV4-1 and TRBJ2-3; perhaps TRBD2 as D (6 bases). Between the trimmed V and J ends, which lost 0 bases and 5 bases, there was a span of 12 bases. The CDR3 loop spans 15 amino acids. Germline lookup yields CDR1 MGHRA and CDR2 YSYEKL. CDR3 nucleotide sequence: TGCGCCAGCAGCCAAGATGTACCGGGACTAGATACGCAGTATTTT. It yields the protein CASSQDVPGLDTQYF.

The chain is built from TRBV29-1 and TRBJ1-3, with D unresolved. The CDR3 has 14 amino acids. The ends were cut back, 6 bases at V and 0 bases at J, with 12 bases in the middle. CDR1 and CDR2 (germline): SQVTM, ANQGSEA. The CDR3 sequence: CSVAGTFSGNTIYF. The CDR3 bases are TGCAGCGTCGCGGGCACATTCTCTGGAAACACCATATATTTT.

The chain employs TRBV7-2 and TRBJ1-6, with 10 bases fitting TRBD1. The V gene end was trimmed by 5 bases and the J gene end by 11 bases; junction bases not matched to a gene: 6. The V gene's germline CDR1 is SGHTA and CDR2 FQGNSA. The CDR3 is 14 residues long. This chain's CDR3 is CASSRGQGTTPLHF. The CDR3 DNA reads TGTGCCAGCAGCCGGGGACAGGGGACTACACCCCTCCACTTT. The full variable domain, with the rest looked up from reference TRBV7-2 and TRBJ1-6, is GAGVSQSPSNKVTEKGKDVELRCDPISGHTALYWYRQSLGQGLEFLIYFQGNSAPDKSGLPSDRFSAERTGGSVSTLTIQRTQQEDSAVYLCASSRGQGTTPLHFGNGTRLTVT.

This clone was observed a handful of times. The V call is TRBV14, the J call TRBJ1-1; tentatively, D is TRBD1 (5 bases). The V end was cut by 3 bases, the J end by 3 bases, with 14 bases between. The germline gives CDR1 SGHDN, CDR2 FVKESK. The CDR3 sequence is 15 residues long. The chain's CDR3 is CASSHPIDSHTEAFF. The DNA of the CDR3 is TGTGCCAGCAGCCACCCCATCGACAGCCACACTGAAGCTTTCTTT.

The rearrangement uses TRBV5-4 and TRBJ2-3; D remains ambiguous. V lost 0 bases and J 0 bases, leaving 5 bases between the germline ends. Germline CDR1 and CDR2: SGHNT and YYREEE (reference sequence). This CDR3 contains 14 residues. Here the CDR3 DNA reads TGTGCCAGCAGCTTGGGTCAGAGCACAGATACGCAGTATTTT. Amino acids: CASSLGQSTDTQYF.

V usage is TRBV5-1 and J usage is TRBJ2-2; possibly TRBD1 for D (6 bases). Trimming took off 3 bases at V and 6 bases at J, with 9 bases between the two ends. This CDR3 contains 13 residues. CDR1 and CDR2 (germline): SGHRS, YFSETQ. The CDR3 region has the DNA TGCGCCAGCAGCTGGAACAGGGCCGGGGAGCTGTTTTTT. Translating it yields CASSWNRAGELFF.

DNA for the CDR3: TGTGCCAGCTCACCAGAGACTGGAAACACCATATATTTT. It specifies CASSPETGNTIYF. The chain is built from TRBV18 and TRBJ1-3; D remains unclear. CDR1 is KGHSH, CDR2 LQKENI, per germline. The CDR3 sequence is 13 residues long. V lost 2 bases and J lost 2, with 4 bases in between.

This chain connects TRBV15 to TRBJ1-3; possible D gene TRBD1, 6 bases. CDR1 LNHNV and CDR2 YYDKDF come from the germline V gene (reference sequence). The CDR3 has 16 residues. The V end lost 7 bases, the J end lost 0 bases, and 16 bases lay between the germline ends. CDR3 in amino acids: CATKLNPGVSGNTIYF. The CDR3 coding sequence is TGTGCCACCAAGCTTAACCCAGGGGTCTCTGGAAACACCATATATTTT.

There are a few counts of this clone. The CDR3 DNA sequence: TGTGCCAGCAGCTTGTCCCCACAGGGTACCGAGACCCAGTACTTC. Encoded protein: CASSLSPQGTETQYF. The chain has TRBV5-6 and TRBJ2-5; weak D call: TRBD1 (6 bases). In germline, CDR1 is SGHDT, CDR2 YYEEEE. The CDR3 loop spans 15 amino acids. Trimming shortened V by 1 base and J by 5 bases, and 15 bases separated the two germline ends.

This clone was seen more than once but under ten times. V usage is TRBV29-1 and J usage is TRBJ1-1; D might be TRBD1 (5 bases). Germline assignment: CDR1 SQVTM and CDR2 ANQGSEA. V shed 5 bases and J shed 5 bases, with 12 bases lying between them. The CDR3 is 12 residues long. This chain's CDR3 is CSVRGGGTEAFF. For the CDR3, the DNA is TGCAGCGTTAGGGGAGGTGGGACTGAAGCTTTCTTT.

The rearrangement links TRBV5-1 to TRBJ2-5; D possibly corresponds to TRBD2 (5 bases). CDR1 and CDR2 from the germline V gene are SGHRS and YFSETQ. The CDR3 has 13 amino acids. V gave up 2 bases and J gave up 4 bases, with 9 bases separating them. CDR3 sequence: CASSFRERETQYF. The CDR3 region has the DNA TGCGCCAGCAGCTTTCGGGAAAGAGAGACCCAGTACTTC.

This chain connects TRBV7-2 to TRBJ2-5; possibly TRBD1 for D (5 bases). This CDR3 comprises 16 residues. Germline V gives CDR1 SGHTA, CDR2 FQGNSA. V lost 1 base and J lost 4, with 16 bases in between. The CDR3 DNA reads as TGTGCCAGCAGCTTAGGGCTTAAGGTGGGGCCAGAGACCCAGTACTTC. This encodes CASSLGLKVGPETQYF.

The chain recombines TRBV7-9 with TRBJ1-4; the D is unclear. Germline V gives CDR1 SEHNR, CDR2 FQNEAQ (reference sequence). The ends were cut back, 6 bases at V and 8 bases at J, with 19 bases in the middle. The CDR3 extends over 15 amino acids. CDR3 loop: CASSSSPGRREKLFF. The CDR3 DNA follows: TGTGCCAGCAGTTCAAGTCCGGGTAGGCGGGAAAAACTGTTTTTT.

The chain uses TRBV7-3 and TRBJ2-1, with a possible D match to TRBD1 (6 bases). The germline V gene has CDR1 SGHTA and CDR2 FQGTGA. Trimming removed 8 bases from V and 9 bases from J, with 17 bases in between. The CDR3 is 13 amino acids. CDR3 sequence (DNA): TGTGCCAGCCGACTACAGGGTACAAGTGAGCAGTTCTTC. Encoded protein: CASRLQGTSEQFF.

The J gene is TRBJ1-2, the V gene TRBV6-1; D unresolved. The CDR3 is 13 residues long. Trimming took off 9 bases at V and 8 bases at J, with 19 bases between the two ends. Germline CDR1 reads MNHNS; CDR2 reads SASEGT. CDR3 protein: CASIPGLVDGYTF. The CDR3 bases are TGTGCCAGTATCCCGGGGTTGGTCGACGGCTACACCTTC.